This T cell receptor (beta chain) was observed in a study of persistence of HIV-infected CD4 T cells. Study at large: Suppressive ART had lasted a median of about 8 years. Findings of the study overall: Rare CMV-responding cells carrying HIV-1 proviruses were not analyzed separately for TCR.

The immunoSEQ assay was version 4, run in survey mode. Data came from immunoSEQ multiplex PCR; TCRdb stores just in-frame clones and leaves some out. The sample lists 30,000 to 45,000 clones, approximately 80% occurring once. The germline V gene has CDR1 LGHNA and CDR2 YNFKEQ. J lost 9 bases, V lost 1 base, and 5 bases had no gene match. The CDR3 consists of 15 residues. The stimulus was lysate of CMV-infected fibroblasts, around 11 ug/mL. Sorted nonresponding memory CD4+ T cells were CD40L-negative, CD69-negative, CD45RO-high. On this clone itself: Its antigen is undetermined.

The receptor's source is an adult man with HIV who was CMV-seropositive. Material: CD4+ T cells sorted from PBMCs after approximately 19-hour stimulation, obtained from a patient who received antiretroviral therapy. This sequence joins TRBV4-2 and TRBJ1-6; TRBD1 agrees at 8 bases. As DNA, the CDR3 is TGTGCCAGCAGCCAAGCGCGACAGGGGATTTCACCCCTCCACTTT. This gives the protein CASSQARQGISPLHF.